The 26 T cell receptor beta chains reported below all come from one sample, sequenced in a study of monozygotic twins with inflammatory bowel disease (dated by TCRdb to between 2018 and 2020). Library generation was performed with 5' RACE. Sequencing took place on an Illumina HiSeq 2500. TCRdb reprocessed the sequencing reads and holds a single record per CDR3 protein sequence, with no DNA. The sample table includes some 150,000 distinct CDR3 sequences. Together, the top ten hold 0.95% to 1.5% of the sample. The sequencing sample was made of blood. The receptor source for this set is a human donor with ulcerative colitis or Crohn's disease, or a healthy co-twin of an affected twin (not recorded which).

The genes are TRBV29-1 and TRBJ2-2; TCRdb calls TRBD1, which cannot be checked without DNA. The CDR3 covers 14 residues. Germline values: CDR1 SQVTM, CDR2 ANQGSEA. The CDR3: CSVARTGNTGELFF.

CDR3 amino acids: CSARGGAVAGELFF. The gene calls are TRBV20-1 and TRBJ2-2; TCRdb outputs TRBD1, but without DNA this stays unchecked. The CDR3 contains 14 residues. Germline V CDR1 and CDR2: DFQATT, SNEGSKA (reference sequence).

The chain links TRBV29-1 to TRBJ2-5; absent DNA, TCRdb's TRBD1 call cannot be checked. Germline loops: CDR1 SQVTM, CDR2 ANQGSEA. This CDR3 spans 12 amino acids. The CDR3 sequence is CSARTGEETQYF.

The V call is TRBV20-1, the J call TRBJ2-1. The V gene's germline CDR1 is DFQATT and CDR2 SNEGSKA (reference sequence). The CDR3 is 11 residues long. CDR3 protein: CSALSYNEQFF.

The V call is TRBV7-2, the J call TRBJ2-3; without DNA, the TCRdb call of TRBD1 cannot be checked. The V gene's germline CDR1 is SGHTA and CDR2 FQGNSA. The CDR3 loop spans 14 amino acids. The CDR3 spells CASSSLGTIDTQYF.

Here the CDR3 reads CASSSQGALAEAFF. The V call is TRBV5-1, the J call TRBJ1-1; TCRdb calls TRBD1, which cannot be checked without DNA. Germline CDR1 SGHRS, CDR2 YFSETQ. The CDR3 has 14 amino acids.

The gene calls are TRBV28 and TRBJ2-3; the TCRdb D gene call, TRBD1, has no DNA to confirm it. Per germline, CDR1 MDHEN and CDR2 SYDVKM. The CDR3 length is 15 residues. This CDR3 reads CASSFRWGDTDTQYF. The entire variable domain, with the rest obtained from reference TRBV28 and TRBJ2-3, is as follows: DVKVTQSSRYLVKRTGEKVFLECVQDMDHENMFWYRQDPGLGLRLIYFSYDVKMKEKGDIPEGYSVSREKKERFSLILESASTNQTSMYLCASSFRWGDTDTQYFGPGTRLTVL.

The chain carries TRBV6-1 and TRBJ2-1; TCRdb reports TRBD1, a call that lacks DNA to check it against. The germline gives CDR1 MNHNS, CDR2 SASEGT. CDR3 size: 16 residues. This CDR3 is CASRKQGANGLDEQFF.

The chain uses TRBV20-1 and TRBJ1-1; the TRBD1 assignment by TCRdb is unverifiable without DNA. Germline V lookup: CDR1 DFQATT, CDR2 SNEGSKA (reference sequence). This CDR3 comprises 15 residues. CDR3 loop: CSARAQTGPNTEAFF.

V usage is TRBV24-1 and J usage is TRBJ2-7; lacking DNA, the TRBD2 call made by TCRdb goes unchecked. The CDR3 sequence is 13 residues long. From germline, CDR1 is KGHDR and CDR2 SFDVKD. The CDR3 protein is CATSERASGEQYF.

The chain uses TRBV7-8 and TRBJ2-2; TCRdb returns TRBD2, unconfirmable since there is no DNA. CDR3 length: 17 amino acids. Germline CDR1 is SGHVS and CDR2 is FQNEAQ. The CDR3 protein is CASSFGRRGRASGELFF.

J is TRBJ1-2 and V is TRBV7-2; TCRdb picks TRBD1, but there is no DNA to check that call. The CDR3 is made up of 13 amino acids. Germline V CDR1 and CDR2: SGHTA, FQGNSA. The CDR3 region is CASSYGQGEGYTF.

The chain's CDR3 is CASRTGGYSLPQYF. The chain links TRBV27 to TRBJ2-7; TCRdb names TRBD1, which stays unverified in the absence of DNA. Germline-derived CDR1 and CDR2 are MNHEY and SMNVEV (reference sequence). The CDR3 contains 14 residues.

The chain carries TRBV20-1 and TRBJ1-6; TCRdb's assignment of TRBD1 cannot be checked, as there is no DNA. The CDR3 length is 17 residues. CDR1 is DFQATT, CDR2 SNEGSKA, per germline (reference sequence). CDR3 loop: CSVTQIREVFYNSPLHF.

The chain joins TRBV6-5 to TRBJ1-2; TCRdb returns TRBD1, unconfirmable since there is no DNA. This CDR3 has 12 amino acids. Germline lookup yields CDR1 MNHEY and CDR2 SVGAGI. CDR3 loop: CASSPRGFGYTF.

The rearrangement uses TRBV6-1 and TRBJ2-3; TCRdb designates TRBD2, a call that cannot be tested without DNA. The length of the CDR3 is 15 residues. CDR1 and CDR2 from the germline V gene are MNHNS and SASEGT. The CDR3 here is CASSGLAGVGDTQYF.

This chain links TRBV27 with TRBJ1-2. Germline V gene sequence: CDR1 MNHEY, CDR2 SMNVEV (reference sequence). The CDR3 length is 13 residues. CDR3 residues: CASVFGRNYGYTF.

CDR3 loop: CASSLALGGAGQPQHF. The V call is TRBV7-6, the J call TRBJ1-5; without DNA, the TCRdb call of TRBD1 cannot be checked. Germline loops: CDR1 SGHVS, CDR2 FNYEAQ. The CDR3 has 16 residues.

The CDR3 sequence is CASSTGLAGGAGELFF. The rearrangement links TRBV5-1 to TRBJ2-2; TCRdb's D call, TRBD2, is unchecked because there is no DNA. The CDR3 runs 16 residues. Germline V gene sequence: CDR1 SGHRS, CDR2 YFSETQ. The whole variable domain, filled in from reference TRBV5-1 and TRBJ2-2, reads KAGVTQTPRYLIKTRGQQVTLSCSPISGHRSVSWYQQTPGQGLQFLFEYFSETQRNKGNFPGRFSGRQFSNSRSEMNVSTLELGDSALYLCASSTGLAGGAGELFFGEGSRLTVL.

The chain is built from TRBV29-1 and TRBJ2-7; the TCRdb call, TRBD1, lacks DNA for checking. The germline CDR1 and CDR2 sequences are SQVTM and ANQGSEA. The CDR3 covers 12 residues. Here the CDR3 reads CSVRDSVYEQYF.

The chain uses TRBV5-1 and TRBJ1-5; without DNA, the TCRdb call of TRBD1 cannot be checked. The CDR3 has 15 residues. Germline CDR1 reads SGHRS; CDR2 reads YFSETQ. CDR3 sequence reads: CASSLGGQGFQPQHF.

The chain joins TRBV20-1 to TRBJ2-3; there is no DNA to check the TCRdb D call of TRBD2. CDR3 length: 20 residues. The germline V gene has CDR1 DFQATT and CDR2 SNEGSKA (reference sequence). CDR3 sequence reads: CSAIPFWAASGRVSTDTQYF.

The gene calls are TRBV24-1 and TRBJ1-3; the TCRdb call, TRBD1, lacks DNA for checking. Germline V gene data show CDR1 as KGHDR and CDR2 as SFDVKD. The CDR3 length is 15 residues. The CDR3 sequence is CATSAGTGRRNTIYF.

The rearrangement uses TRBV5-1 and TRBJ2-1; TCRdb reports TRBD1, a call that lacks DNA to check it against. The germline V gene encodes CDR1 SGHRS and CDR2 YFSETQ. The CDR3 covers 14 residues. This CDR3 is CATRRSGQGNEQFF.

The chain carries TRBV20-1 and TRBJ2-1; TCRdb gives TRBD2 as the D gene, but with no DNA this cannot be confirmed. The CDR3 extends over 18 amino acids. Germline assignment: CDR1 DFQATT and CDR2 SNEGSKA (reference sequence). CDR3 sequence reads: CSARRIESGRGQLYEQFF.

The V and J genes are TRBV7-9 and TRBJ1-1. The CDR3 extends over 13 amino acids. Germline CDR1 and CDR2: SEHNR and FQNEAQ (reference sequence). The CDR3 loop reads CASSSENHVEAFF.